This T cell receptor (beta chain) was profiled in a study of shared clonotypes between healthy human individuals. This clone was recorded a few times. At the DNA level, this CDR3 is encoded by other sequences in the same sample as well. V was clipped by 0 bases and J by 1 base, with 7 bases between them. The CDR3 spans 14 residues. In germline, CDR1 is SGHRS, CDR2 YFSETQ. Clones were read by immunoSEQ multiplex PCR, and TCRdb kept only the in-frame ones, dropping some. In the table there are fewer than 1.6 million clones, just under 99% of which are singletons. The V gene is TRBV5-1, the J gene TRBJ1-1, with D uncertain. The clonotype comes from a man younger than 40 in good health. The sample comprised naive CD4+ T cells sorted from blood. Sample subset: CD45RA+ positively selected. CDR3 nucleotides: TGCGCCAGCAGCTTGGACAGACCGAACACTGAAGCTTTCTTT. Protein sequence: CASSLDRPNTEAFF. Drawing the rest from reference TRBV5-1 and TRBJ1-1, the complete variable domain is KAGVTQTPRYLIKTRGQQVTLSCSPISGHRSVSWYQQTPGQGLQFLFEYFSETQRNKGNFPGRFSGRQFSNSRSEMNVSTLELGDSALYLCASSLDRPNTEAFFGQGTRLTVV.